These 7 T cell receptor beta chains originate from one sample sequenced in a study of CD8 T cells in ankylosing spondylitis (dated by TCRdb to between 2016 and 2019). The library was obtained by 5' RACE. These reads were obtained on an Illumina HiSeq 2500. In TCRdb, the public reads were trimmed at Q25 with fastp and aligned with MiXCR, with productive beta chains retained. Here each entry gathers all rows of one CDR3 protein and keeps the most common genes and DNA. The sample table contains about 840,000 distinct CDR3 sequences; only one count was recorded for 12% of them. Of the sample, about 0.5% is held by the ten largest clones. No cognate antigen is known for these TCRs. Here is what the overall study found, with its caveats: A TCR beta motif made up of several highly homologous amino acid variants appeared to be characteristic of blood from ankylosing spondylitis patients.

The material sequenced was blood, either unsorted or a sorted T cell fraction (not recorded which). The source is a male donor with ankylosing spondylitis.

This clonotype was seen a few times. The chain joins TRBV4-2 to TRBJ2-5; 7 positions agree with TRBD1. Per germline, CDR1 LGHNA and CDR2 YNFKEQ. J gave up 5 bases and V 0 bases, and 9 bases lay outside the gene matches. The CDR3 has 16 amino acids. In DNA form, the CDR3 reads TGTGCCAGCAGCCAAGAGGTTCGACAGGGTAGGGAGACCCAGTACTTC. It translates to CASSQEVRQGRETQYF.

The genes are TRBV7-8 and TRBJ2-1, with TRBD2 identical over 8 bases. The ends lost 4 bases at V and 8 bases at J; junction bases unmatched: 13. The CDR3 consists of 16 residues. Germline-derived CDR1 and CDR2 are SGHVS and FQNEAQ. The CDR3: CASSSLLAGGSDEQFF. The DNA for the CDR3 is TGTGCCAGCAGCTCCCTACTGGCGGGAGGTTCGGATGAGCAGTTCTTC.

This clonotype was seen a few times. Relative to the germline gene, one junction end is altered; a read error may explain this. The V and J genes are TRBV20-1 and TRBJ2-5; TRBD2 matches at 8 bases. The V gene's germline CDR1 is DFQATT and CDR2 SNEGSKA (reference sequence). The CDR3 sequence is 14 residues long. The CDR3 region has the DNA TGCAGTGCAAGAGAGCGGGAGAGGATAAAGACCCAGTACTTC. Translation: CSARERERIKTQYF.

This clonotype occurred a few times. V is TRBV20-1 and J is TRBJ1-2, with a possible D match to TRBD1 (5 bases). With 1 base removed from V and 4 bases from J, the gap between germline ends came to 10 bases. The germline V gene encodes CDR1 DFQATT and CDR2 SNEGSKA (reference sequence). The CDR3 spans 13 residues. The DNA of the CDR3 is TGCAGTGCTAGAGGGGGCGAGACCTATGGCTACACCTTC. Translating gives CSARGGETYGYTF.

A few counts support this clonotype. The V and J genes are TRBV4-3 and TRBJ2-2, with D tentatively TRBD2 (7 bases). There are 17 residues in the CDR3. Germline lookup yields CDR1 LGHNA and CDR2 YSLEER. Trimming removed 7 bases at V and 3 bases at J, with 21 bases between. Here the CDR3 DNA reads TGCGCCAGCAAAAAAAACCTAGGGGAGGGGGACACCGGGGAGCTGTTTTTT. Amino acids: CASKKNLGEGDTGELFF.

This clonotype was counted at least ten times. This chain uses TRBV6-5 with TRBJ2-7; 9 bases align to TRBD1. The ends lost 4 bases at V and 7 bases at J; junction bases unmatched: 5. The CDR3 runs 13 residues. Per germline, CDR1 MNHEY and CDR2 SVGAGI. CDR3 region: CASSSRTGVEQYF. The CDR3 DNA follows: TGTGCCAGCAGTTCCCGGACAGGGGTTGAGCAGTACTTC.

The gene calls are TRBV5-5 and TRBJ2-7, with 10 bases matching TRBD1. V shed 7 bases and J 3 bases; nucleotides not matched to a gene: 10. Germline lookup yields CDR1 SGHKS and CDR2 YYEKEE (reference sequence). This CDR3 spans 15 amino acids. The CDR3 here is CASGLGQGGYYEQYF. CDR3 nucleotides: TGTGCCAGCGGCCTTGGACAGGGGGGGTACTACGAGCAGTACTTC.